The rows below give T cell receptor beta chains drawn from one sample of a study of T cell responses to AZD1222 COVID-19 vaccine. TCRdb keeps only in-frame clones here, not all; method: immunoSEQ multiplex PCR. The data hold roughly 120,000 clones, with around 85% observed a single time. The material sequenced was peripheral blood, taken on day 0 of AZD1222 vaccination. The receptor source for this set is an adult in good health. Both conserved end residues are part of each CDR3. The D gene is left open where the match is weak. Part of the rows lack a size; the others show once, few, many or a class for expanded clones.

J	V	D	size	DNA	CDR3
TRBJ1-1	TRBV19	NA	NA	TGTGCCAGTAGATCTTTCGGCTCTATGAACACTGAAGCTTTCTTT	CASRSFGSMNTEAFF
TRBJ1-6	TRBV11-3	NA	few	TGTGCCAGCAGCACCCTTCGGGGGGCCCTTTATAATTCACCCCTCCACTTT	CASSTLRGALYNSPLHF
TRBJ1-1	TRBV5-1	TRBD1	once	TGCGCCAGCAGCTCATATACAGGGGGGAACACTGAAGCTTTCTTT	CASSSYTGGNTEAFF
TRBJ1-2	TRBV6-1	NA	NA	TGTGCCAGCAGTGAAGTCGGGGACGATGGCTACACCTTC	CASSEVGDDGYTF
TRBJ1-2	TRBV27	NA	NA	TGTGCCAGCAGTTTATCAGGGGGGTTTGGCTACACCTTC	CASSLSGGFGYTF
TRBJ1-6	TRBV3-1/TRBV3-2	NA	NA	TGTGCCAGCAGTACGACCGGGCGAAATTCACCCCTCCACTTT	CASSTTGRNSPLHF
TRBJ1-1	TRBV2	NA	NA	TGTGCCAGCGAGGCCCGGGGGGCTATCTCTGAAGCTTTCTTT	CASEARGAISEAFF
TRBJ2-3	TRBV10-3	TRBD2	NA	TGTGCCATCATAATCAGCGGGGGCCACACAGATACGCAGTATTTT	CAIIISGGHTDTQYF
TRBJ1-1	TRBV19	NA	NA	TGTGCCAGTAGTTACCGTTTTGCTCGGGAGAACACTGAAGCTTTCTTT	CASSYRFARENTEAFF
TRBJ1-4	TRBV28	NA	NA	TGTGCCAGCAGTTCTACAGGGTTCCGAGAAAAACTGTTTTTT	CASSSTGFREKLFF
TRBJ1-5	TRBV3-1/TRBV3-2	NA	NA	TGTGCCAGCAGTCTAAGGCAGGGTTGGAGTCAGCCCCAGCATTTT	CASSLRQGWSQPQHF
TRBJ2-7	TRBV12-3/TRBV12-4	NA	NA	TGTGCCAGCAGTTTGACGACCGCCCCAAAGCAGTACTTC	CASSLTTAPKQYF
TRBJ1-5	TRBV30	TRBD1	few	TGTGCCTGGAGTGGTGGGACAGTGGGACAGCCCCAGCATTTT	CAWSGGTVGQPQHF
TRBJ2-7	TRBV6-5	NA	NA	TGTGCCAGCAGTTACGTCGGGGGACAGTACTACGAGCAGTACTTC	CASSYVGGQYYEQYF
TRBJ1-2	TRBV10-3	TRBD1	NA	TGTGCCATCAGCCTAACCACAGGGGAAGGAAACTATGGCTACACCTTC	CAISLTTGEGNYGYTF
TRBJ1-2	TRBV29-1	NA	NA	TGCAGCGTTGGCTCTCCATTTAACTATGGCTACACCTTC	CSVGSPFNYGYTF
TRBJ2-7	TRBV9	NA	NA	TGTGCCAGCAGCGTCGCCGGGACACCCTACGAGCAGTACTTC	CASSVAGTPYEQYF
TRBJ1-1	TRBV11-3	TRBD1	NA	TGTGCCAGCAGCTTAGTGGACAGGGAGTTCACTGAAGCTTTCTTT	CASSLVDREFTEAFF
TRBJ1-1	TRBV20-1	NA	NA	TGCAGTGCCTATACCCCTGAAGCTTTCTTT	CSAYTPEAFF
TRBJ1-1	TRBV6-5	TRBD1	NA	TGTGCCAGCAATCGGGACAGTTTGGACACTGAAGCTTTCTTT	CASNRDSLDTEAFF
TRBJ1-5	TRBV19	NA	NA	TGTGCCAGTAGTATGGGAAACTGGCAGGACAATCAGCCCCAGCATTTT	CASSMGNWQDNQPQHF
TRBJ1-2	TRBV7-2	NA	once	TGTGCCAGCACCCCAACTCCGGGGTTGGGCTACACCTTC	CASTPTPGLGYTF
TRBJ1-6	TRBV5-6	NA	many	TGTGCCAGCAGCTTTTTTTCCCAGCCCGAATCACCCCTCCACTTT	CASSFFSQPESPLHF
TRBJ2-2	TRBV19	NA	NA	TGTGCCAGTACACGGGCGGCGAACACCGGGGAGCTGTTTTTT	CASTRAANTGELFF
TRBJ2-7	TRBV5-1	NA	NA	TGCGCCAGCAGCTTGGGGGCAGGGGCGCTTTTTTACGAGCAGTACTTC	CASSLGAGALFYEQYF